These 28 T cell receptor beta chains share one sample of origin, sequenced in a study of quantifying T cell responses using KT2 cells (dated by TCRdb to the late 2010s). Study-wide context: RNA was DNase-treated and reverse transcribed with TCR alpha and beta constant-region primers, mostly using SuperScript III.

The library was produced with UMI-ligation and nested PCR. Sequencing relied on an Illumina MiSeq. T4 RNA ligase 1 was used to ligate a single-stranded oligonucleotide containing the Illumina SP2 sequence and a UMI to the 3' end of the cDNA. PCR1 ran approximately 4 cycles (98°C 15 s, 69°C 30 s, 72°C 40 s); the beta primer was an equimolar mix of RC1.1 and RC1.2 covering TRBC1 and TRBC2. In TCRdb, the public reads were trimmed at Q25 with fastp and aligned with MiXCR, with productive beta chains retained. Each CDR3 protein appears once, grouped with its most common genes and DNA. The table for this sample lists over 55,000 distinct CDR3 sequences; 12% of them were counted only once. The ten top clones hold roughly 9.9% of the sample. Sequenced: PBMCs spiked with cells of the T cell clone KT2. These receptors all stem from a human donor.

The chain carries TRBV12-3 or TRBV12-4 and TRBJ2-1; perhaps D is TRBD1 or TRBD2 (5 bases each). This CDR3 spans 15 amino acids. Between the trimmed V and J ends, which lost 6 bases and 1 base, there was a span of 13 bases. The CDR3 DNA is TGTGCCAGCAGGCCGGGACGTCGATCCTACAATGAGCAGTTCTTC. It is translated as CASRPGRRSYNEQFF.

This chain links TRBV6-6 with TRBJ1-4; D unclear. Trimming removed 2 bases at V and 4 bases at J, with 5 bases between. Germline V gene lookup returns CDR1 MNHNY and CDR2 SVGAGI (reference sequence). The CDR3 spans 13 residues. DNA of the CDR3: TGTGCCAGCAGTTACGATAGTAATGAAAAACTGTTTTTT. Its translation: CASSYDSNEKLFF.

This chain links TRBV6-5 with TRBJ2-5; no reliable D call. The length of the CDR3 is 15 residues. V dropped 0 bases and J dropped 2 bases, with 10 bases sitting between them. Germline V gives CDR1 MNHEY, CDR2 SVGAGI. CDR3 coding DNA: TGTGCCAGCAGTTACTCTGAGAACGGGCAAGAGACCCAGTACTTC. Its protein product is CASSYSENGQETQYF.

A few counts support this clonotype. The genes are TRBV5-5 and TRBJ2-1, with 7 bases that match TRBD2. CDR1 SGHKS and CDR2 YYEKEE come from the germline V gene (reference sequence). The CDR3 has 17 amino acids. V was pared by 2 bases and J by 8 bases, with 16 bases of the junction left unmatched. The CDR3 region has the DNA TGTGCCAGCAGCTTTGGCGGCGGGGCAACCGCGGGGGATGAGCAGTTCTTC. It yields the protein CASSFGGGATAGDEQFF.

This clonotype was recorded at least ten times. V gene TRBV20-1 combines with J gene TRBJ2-1, with D maybe TRBD2 (5 bases). The germline V gene encodes CDR1 DFQATT and CDR2 SNEGSKA (reference sequence). V lost 5 bases, J lost 0 bases, and 17 bases lay in between. CDR3 length: 16 amino acids. In DNA form, the CDR3 reads TGCAGTGCTCTCAACCCCGGGGTCAGCTCCTACAATGAGCAGTTCTTC. It is translated as CSALNPGVSSYNEQFF.

The V gene is TRBV3-1, the J gene TRBJ2-2, with TRBD2 matching 14 bases. The CDR3 spans 18 residues. Germline V gene data show CDR1 as LGHDT and CDR2 as YNNKEL (reference sequence). V lost 4 bases and J lost 0; bases outside the gene matches: 4. In nucleotides, the CDR3 is TGTGCCAGCAGCCCCGGACTAGCGGGGGGCACGAACACCGGGGAGCTGTTTTTT. Its translation: CASSPGLAGGTNTGELFF. The full variable domain, its missing parts supplied by reference TRBV3-1 and TRBJ2-2, is DTAVSQTPKYLVTQMGNDKSIKCEQNLGHDTMYWYKQDSKKFLKIMFSYNNKELIINETVPNRFSPKSPDKAHLNLHINSLELGDSAVYFCASSPGLAGGTNTGELFFGEGSRLTVL.

Note on this clonotype: With a much larger clone just one base away, this may be a read error. The genes are TRBV7-2 and TRBJ2-3; tentatively, D is TRBD2 (5 bases). The CDR3 has 13 residues. Germline assignment: CDR1 SGHTA and CDR2 FQGNSA. CDR3 residues: CVSSSQRRDTQYF. CDR3 nucleotide sequence: TGTGTCAGCAGCTCCCAACGGAGGGATACGCAGTATTTT.

This clonotype turned up a few times. The CDR3 sequence: CSARGLAGGSFQKTGSFQETQYF. Here the CDR3 DNA reads TGCAGTGCTAGAGGCCTAGCGGGAGGGAGCTTCCAAAAGACCGGGAGCTTCCAAGAGACCCAGTACTTC. This sequence joins TRBV20-1 and TRBJ2-5; 12 bases fit TRBD2. This CDR3 is 23 amino acids long. Germline-derived CDR1 and CDR2 are DFQATT and SNEGSKA (reference sequence). The J segment lost 1 base and the V segment lost 1 base, leaving 25 bases of the junction unmatched.

This clonotype was counted between two and nine times. The chain has TRBV7-3 and TRBJ2-2, with D perhaps TRBD1 or TRBD2 (6 bases each). Per germline, CDR1 SGHTA and CDR2 FQGTGA. This CDR3 region has 15 residues. The V and J ends lost 5 bases and 7 bases respectively, with 17 bases between them. In DNA, the CDR3 is TGTGCCAGCAGCCCGGGGGCAGTGGAAGGCGGGGAGCTGTTTTTT. Amino acid sequence: CASSPGAVEGGELFF. Combining the CDR3 with reference TRBV7-3 and TRBJ2-2 gives the whole variable domain GAGVSQTPSNKVTEKGKYVELRCDPISGHTALYWYRQSLGQGPEFLIYFQGTGAADDSGLPNDRFFAVRPEGSVSTLKIQRTERGDSAVYLCASSPGAVEGGELFFGEGSRLTVL.

The chain has TRBV2 and TRBJ2-2, with TRBD2 identical over 9 bases. Germline V lookup: CDR1 SNHLY, CDR2 FYNNEI. The CDR3 covers 15 residues. J was trimmed by 2 bases and V by 7 bases; bases with no gene match: 5. For the CDR3, the DNA is TGTGCCAGCACTCTGCTAGCGGGAAACACCGGGGAGCTGTTTTTT. It is translated as CASTLLAGNTGELFF.

This clonotype showed up just a few times. This CDR3 reads CAIGRDRGRQETQYF. Here the CDR3 DNA reads TGTGCCATCGGGCGGGACAGGGGGCGGCAAGAGACCCAGTACTTC. The chain uses TRBV10-3 and TRBJ2-5; 12 bases are a match to TRBD1. The CDR3 extends over 15 amino acids. V dropped 8 bases and J dropped 2; count of bases not matched to a gene: 6. CDR1 and CDR2 from the germline V gene are ENHRY and SYGVKD.

This clonotype was found many times. This chain joins TRBV13 and TRBJ2-5, with 8 bases fitting TRBD1. CDR3 length: 17 amino acids. Germline-derived CDR1 and CDR2 are PRHDT and FYEKMQ (reference sequence). V trimming: 3 bases; J trimming: 2 bases; junction bases outside the gene matches: 11. In nucleotides, the CDR3 is TGTGCCAGCAGCTTTCTTTTTGATGACAGGGGACAAGAGACCCAGTACTTC. Translation: CASSFLFDDRGQETQYF.

The table lists this clonotype with a few counts. This chain links TRBV5-1 with TRBJ1-6; D possibly corresponds to TRBD1 (6 bases). CDR3 length equals 16 residues. From germline, CDR1 is SGHRS and CDR2 YFSETQ. V was pared by 3 bases and J by 4 bases, with 14 bases between. The DNA of the CDR3 is TGCGCCAGCAGCTCAGAGACTGGGACATATAATTCACCCCTCCACTTT. Translation gives CASSSETGTYNSPLHF.

The V and J genes are TRBV29-1 and TRBJ1-1, with D unclear. Germline V gene data show CDR1 as SQVTM and CDR2 as ANQGSEA. The CDR3 totals 14 residues. V gave up 4 bases and J gave up 3 bases, with 15 bases separating them. CDR3 nucleotides: TGCAGCGTTGTATCGTCCCGGTCGTACACTGAAGCTTTCTTT. Translation gives CSVVSSRSYTEAFF. The whole variable domain, filled in from reference TRBV29-1 and TRBJ1-1, reads SAVISQKPSRDICQRGTSLTIQCQVDSQVTMMFWYRQQPGQSLTLIATANQGSEATYESGFVIDKFPISRPNLTFSTLTVSNMSPEDSSIYLCSVVSSRSYTEAFFGQGTRLTVV.

This clonotype has just a few counts. The chain joins TRBV5-1 to TRBJ2-7, with TRBD2 matching 10 bases. This CDR3 spans 14 amino acids. Per germline, CDR1 SGHRS and CDR2 YFSETQ. Losses at the gene ends were 4 bases for V and 2 bases for J; bases not matched to a gene: 3. The CDR3 DNA is TGCGCCAGCAGCATGAGCGGGGGGGCCTACGAGCAGTACTTC. This sequence encodes CASSMSGGAYEQYF.

This chain joins TRBV14 and TRBJ2-1, with 7 nucleotides matching TRBD1. This CDR3 is 13 amino acids long. J was trimmed by 12 bases and V by 4 bases; bases with no gene match: 9. From germline, CDR1 is SGHDN and CDR2 FVKESK. The CDR3: CASSPDREHVQFF. In DNA, the CDR3 is TGTGCCAGCAGCCCTGACAGGGAGCATGTGCAGTTCTTC.

This clonotype was counted a few times. The chain is built from TRBV10-3 and TRBJ2-7; D might be TRBD2 (6 bases). The germline V gene encodes CDR1 ENHRY and CDR2 SYGVKD. The CDR3 runs 14 residues. V was clipped by 6 bases and J by 2 bases, with 14 bases between them. The CDR3 region is CAIRRDGGPYEQYF. The CDR3 DNA reads as TGTGCCATCAGGAGGGACGGAGGGCCCTACGAGCAGTACTTC.

Only a few counts were recorded for this clonotype. This chain joins TRBV5-1 and TRBJ2-3; D remains unclear. V lost 1 base to trimming and J lost 0 bases, with 6 bases between them. The germline gives CDR1 SGHRS, CDR2 YFSETQ. The CDR3 has 14 amino acids. The CDR3, as DNA: TGCGCCAGCAGCTTGTGGTCTAGCACAGATACGCAGTATTTT. The encoded protein is CASSLWSSTDTQYF.

The sample holds a few counts of this clonotype. The CDR3 here is CASSPAVGEAFF. Here the CDR3 DNA reads TGTGCCAGCAGTCCGGCCGTGGGTGAAGCTTTCTTT. The chain recombines TRBV12-3 or TRBV12-4 with TRBJ1-1, with D unclear. The CDR3 spans 12 residues. V was trimmed by 5 bases and J by 7 bases, leaving 11 bases between them.

The chain uses TRBV20-1 and TRBJ2-5; D is perhaps TRBD1 (7 bases). Looked up from germline, CDR1 is DFQATT and CDR2 is SNEGSKA (reference sequence). V was trimmed by 4 bases and J by 5 bases, leaving 11 bases between them. The CDR3 length is 12 residues. In DNA form, the CDR3 reads TGCAGTGCTACAGGGGGGAGCGAGACCCAGTACTTC. Translation: CSATGGSETQYF.

This clonotype was picked up many times. The chain uses TRBV7-9 and TRBJ1-1, with D hard to call. Trimming left V 3 bases short and J 2 bases short, with 4 bases between. This CDR3 contains 12 residues. Germline loops: CDR1 SEHNR, CDR2 FQNEAQ (reference sequence). The CDR3 here is CASSLVNTEAFF. In nucleotides, the CDR3 is TGTGCCAGCAGCTTGGTTAACACTGAAGCTTTCTTT.

This clonotype turned up a few times. The chain combines TRBV27 with TRBJ1-5; unclear D gene. CDR3 length: 15 amino acids. CDR1 is MNHEY and CDR2 is SMNVEV in the germline V gene (reference sequence). The V end was cut by 3 bases, the J end by 0 bases, with 9 bases between. This CDR3 reads CASSLRAYSNQPQHF. CDR3 nucleotide sequence: TGTGCCAGCAGTTTGCGTGCTTATAGCAATCAGCCCCAGCATTTT.

The chain is built from TRBV20-1 and TRBJ1-1; D uncertain. This CDR3 region has 17 residues. V lost 0 bases and J 1 base, leaving 18 bases between the germline ends. Germline V gene sequence: CDR1 DFQATT, CDR2 SNEGSKA (reference sequence). CDR3: CSARDPTREGPNTEAFF. The CDR3 coding sequence is TGCAGTGCTAGAGATCCCACAAGGGAAGGTCCGAACACTGAAGCTTTCTTT.

This clonotype was observed a handful of times. This chain joins TRBV5-1 and TRBJ1-1, with D hard to call. This CDR3 region has 13 residues. From germline, CDR1 is SGHRS and CDR2 YFSETQ. V was pared by 1 base and J by 1 base, with 5 bases between. The CDR3 DNA sequence: TGCGCCAGCAGCTTGTCGCCGAACACTGAAGCTTTCTTT. Its translation: CASSLSPNTEAFF. Complete variable domain (other parts from reference TRBV5-1 and TRBJ1-1): KAGVTQTPRYLIKTRGQQVTLSCSPISGHRSVSWYQQTPGQGLQFLFEYFSETQRNKGNFPGRFSGRQFSNSRSEMNVSTLELGDSALYLCASSLSPNTEAFFGQGTRLTVV.

This clonotype was seen a handful of times. The rearrangement links TRBV21-1 to TRBJ1-5. TRBV21-1 has pseudogene status. The CDR3 spans 14 residues. The CDR3: CASSGEFGNQPQHF. Here the CDR3 DNA reads TGTGCCAGCAGTGGAGAATTCGGCAATCAGCCCCAGCATTTT.

V gene TRBV20-1 combines with J gene TRBJ2-3; 9 bases match TRBD1. Trimming took 2 bases from V and 6 from J; bases not matched to a gene: 9. The CDR3 is made up of 15 amino acids. Germline V lookup: CDR1 DFQATT, CDR2 SNEGSKA (reference sequence). The CDR3 reads CSARSRTGAADTQYF. In nucleotides, the CDR3 is TGCAGTGCTAGATCTCGGACAGGGGCGGCGGATACGCAGTATTTT.

This clonotype was counted only a few times. The J gene is TRBJ1-1, the V gene TRBV5-4; TRBD1 is a possible D gene (5 bases). The V and J ends lost 0 bases and 8 bases respectively, with 8 bases between them. CDR3 size: 12 residues. Germline V CDR1 and CDR2: SGHNT, YYREEE (reference sequence). CDR3 region: CASSLGDLEAFF. The CDR3 region has the DNA TGTGCCAGCAGCTTGGGGGACTTAGAAGCTTTCTTT.

The count of this clonotype is one. CDR3 amino acids: CASSRDRGGTDTQYF. CDR3 nucleotide sequence: TGTGCCAGCAGCCGGGACAGGGGAGGCACAGATACGCAGTATTTT. The chain links TRBV9 to TRBJ2-3, with 10 nucleotides matching TRBD1. Losses at the gene ends were 4 bases for V and 1 base for J; bases not matched to a gene: 3. The CDR3 loop spans 15 amino acids. CDR1 and CDR2 (germline): SGDLS, YYNGEE.